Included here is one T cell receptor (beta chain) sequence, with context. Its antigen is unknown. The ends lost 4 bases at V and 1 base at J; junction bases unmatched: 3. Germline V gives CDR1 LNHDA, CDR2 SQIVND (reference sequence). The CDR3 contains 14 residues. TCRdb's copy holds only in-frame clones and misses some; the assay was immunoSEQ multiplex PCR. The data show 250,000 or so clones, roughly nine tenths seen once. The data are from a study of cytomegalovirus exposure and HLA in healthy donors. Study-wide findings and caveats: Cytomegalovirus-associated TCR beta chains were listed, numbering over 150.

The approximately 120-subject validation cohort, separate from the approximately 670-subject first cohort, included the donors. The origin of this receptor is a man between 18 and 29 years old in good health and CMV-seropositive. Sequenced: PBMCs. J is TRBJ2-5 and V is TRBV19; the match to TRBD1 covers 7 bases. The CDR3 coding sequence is TGTGCCAGTAGTACCTGGGACAGCCAAGAGACCCAGTACTTC. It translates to CASSTWDSQETQYF.